The clone carrying this T cell receptor (beta chain) was seen repeatedly, ten times or more. The antigen remains undetermined. The sample comes from a study of T cells in Graves' hyperthyroidism and ophthalmopathy. Study-wide findings and caveats: For ophthalmopathy, model prediction preceded onset by a median approximately 6 months.

Using RNA transcripts as the source, TCR beta CDR3 regions were amplified. An initial round of RT-PCR targeting the TCR CDR3 relied on the HTBI primer set. From the multiplex PCR reads, TCRdb called clonotypes with MiXCR, one entry per CDR3 protein. The top ten clones hold less than 25% of a sample with roughly 380,000 distinct CDR3 sequences, roughly 14% of them seen once. The study enrolled patients aged 18 to 65 with newly diagnosed hyperthyroidism of under 2 months' duration. It was at first hyperthyroidism diagnosis, before any ophthalmopathy symptoms, that the blood sample was taken. This CDR3 is built from 17 residues. Germline lookup yields CDR1 SGHRS and CDR2 YFSETQ. Trimming removed 1 base from V and 0 bases from J; junction bases left unmatched: 6.

The clonotype was recovered from a man under 40 with Graves' hyperthyroidism that later progressed to Graves' ophthalmopathy. The chain links TRBV5-1 to TRBJ2-3, with 9 positions matching TRBD2. Material: blood. The CDR3 region is CASSLPQAGGSTDTQYF. The CDR3 nucleotides are TGCGCCAGCAGCTTGCCGCAAGCGGGGGGCAGCACAGATACGCAGTATTTT.